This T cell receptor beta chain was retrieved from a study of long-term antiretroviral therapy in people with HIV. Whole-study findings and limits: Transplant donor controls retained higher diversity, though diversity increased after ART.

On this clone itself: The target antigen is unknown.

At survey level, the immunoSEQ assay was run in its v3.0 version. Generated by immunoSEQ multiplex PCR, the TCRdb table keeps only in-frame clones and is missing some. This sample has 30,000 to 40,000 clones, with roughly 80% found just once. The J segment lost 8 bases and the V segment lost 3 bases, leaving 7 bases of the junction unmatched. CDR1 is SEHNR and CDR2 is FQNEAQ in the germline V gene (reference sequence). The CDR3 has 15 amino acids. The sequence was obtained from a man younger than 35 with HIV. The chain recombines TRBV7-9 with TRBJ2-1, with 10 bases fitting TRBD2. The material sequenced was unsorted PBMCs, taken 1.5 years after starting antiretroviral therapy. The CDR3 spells CASSFGLAASDEQFF. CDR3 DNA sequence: TGTGCCAGCAGCTTCGGACTAGCGGCCTCCGATGAGCAGTTCTTC. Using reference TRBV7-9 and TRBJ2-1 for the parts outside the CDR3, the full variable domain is DTGVSQNPRHKITKRGQNVTFRCDPISEHNRLYWYRQTLGQGPEFLTYFQNEAQLEKSRLLSDRFSAERPKGSFSTLEIQRTEQGDSAMYLCASSFGLAASDEQFFGPGTRLTVL.